One sample yielded the 23 T cell receptor beta chains listed below, sequenced in a study of blood T cell repertoires in COVID-19. Sequencing was performed with immunoSEQ multiplex PCR; in TCRdb, only in-frame clones are kept and a portion is missing. The sample holds roughly 100,000 clones, 80% to 95% seen once. Sequencing used peripheral blood. The receptors originated from a woman in her forties or fifties with COVID-19, enrolled during active disease.

This clone was observed a single time. The gene calls are TRBV6-2 or TRBV6-3 and TRBJ2-7; D gene ambiguous. CDR3 length: 13 residues. Germline V CDR1 and CDR2: MNHEY, SVGEGT. V was trimmed by 5 bases and J by 8 bases, leaving 16 bases between them. The CDR3 region is CASSDMLLVKQYV. The CDR3 DNA follows: TGTGCCAGCAGTGACATGTTACTTGTTAAGCAGTACGTC.

For the CDR3, the DNA is TGTGCCAGCAGCGTAGGGGACAGGGGATCCTACGAGCAGTACTTC. Translated: CASSVGDRGSYEQYF. The chain has TRBV9 and TRBJ2-7; 10 bases are a match to TRBD1. J lost 1 base, V lost 0 bases, and 1 base had no gene match. Germline CDR1 reads SGDLS; CDR2 reads YYNGEE. CDR3 length equals 15 residues. Full variable domain (rest looked up from reference TRBV9 and TRBJ2-7): DSGVTQTPKHLITATGQRVTLRCSPRSGDLSVYWYQQSLDQGLQFLIQYYNGEERAKGNILERFSAQQFPDLHSELNLSSLELGDSALYFCASSVGDRGSYEQYFGPGTRLTVT.

The chain combines TRBV25-1 with TRBJ1-3; 10 bases align to TRBD1. The CDR3 covers 15 residues. V lost 5 bases and J lost 7; bases outside the gene matches: 8. Per the germline V gene, CDR1 is MGHDK and CDR2 is SYGVNS. The CDR3 loop reads CASSPPGQGRNTIYF. CDR3 coding DNA: TGTGCCAGCAGTCCCCCGGGACAGGGGCGTAACACCATATATTTT.

The genes are TRBV9 and TRBJ1-2; 11 nucleotides match TRBD1. CDR1 and CDR2 from the germline V gene are SGDLS and YYNGEE. Losses at the gene ends were 2 bases for V and 4 bases for J; bases not matched to a gene: 7. The CDR3 runs 16 residues. The CDR3 nucleotides read TGTGCCAGCAGCGTTGGACAGGGGGCTTCTAGCTATGGCTACACCTTC. Encoded protein: CASSVGQGASSYGYTF.

The DNA of the CDR3 is TGTGCCAGCTTGGGGCCAGGAGAAGAGACCCAGTACTTC. Its protein is CASLGPGEETQYF. This chain uses TRBV12-3 or TRBV12-4 with TRBJ2-5; D is perhaps TRBD1 (5 bases). The CDR3 length is 13 residues. The ends were cut back, 8 bases at V and 3 bases at J, with 13 bases in the middle.

This clone was seen just once. The chain couples TRBV19 to TRBJ1-5; a possible D gene is TRBD1 (6 bases). Deletions cut 5 bases from V and 4 bases from J, with 18 bases between. The CDR3 runs to 16 residues. Germline V gene lookup returns CDR1 LNHDA and CDR2 SQIVND (reference sequence). CDR3 region: CASSPIQGLLNQPQHF. CDR3 DNA sequence: TGTGCCAGTAGTCCAATTCAGGGGCTCTTGAATCAGCCCCAGCATTTT.

J is TRBJ2-1 and V is TRBV28; 8 bases align to TRBD2. Germline values: CDR1 MDHEN, CDR2 SYDVKM. The ends lost 5 bases at V and 6 bases at J; junction bases unmatched: 15. This CDR3 has 17 amino acids. The CDR3 protein is CASSPRSVAGLINEQFF. DNA for the CDR3: TGTGCCAGCAGTCCGCGGAGTGTAGCGGGGCTTATCAATGAGCAGTTCTTC.

The rearrangement joins TRBV2 to TRBJ1-1; a weak D match, TRBD1 (5 bases). The CDR3 loop spans 17 amino acids. Trimming took 7 bases from V and 3 from J, leaving 24 bases between them. From germline, CDR1 is SNHLY and CDR2 FYNNEI. The CDR3 sequence is CASTQGLTGWGDTEAFF. CDR3 coding DNA: TGTGCCAGCACCCAGGGTCTCACTGGATGGGGTGACACTGAAGCTTTCTTT. The complete variable domain, with remaining parts taken from reference TRBV2 and TRBJ1-1, reads EPEVTQTPSHQVTQMGQEVILRCVPISNHLYFYWYRQILGQKVEFLVSFYNNEISEKSEIFDDQFSVERPDGSNFTLKIRSTKLEDSAMYFCASTQGLTGWGDTEAFFGQGTRLTVV.

V gene TRBV28 combines with J gene TRBJ2-7; TRBD1 aligns across 10 bases. Trimming cost V 3 bases and J 2 bases; bases outside gene matches: 1. Germline CDR1 reads MDHEN; CDR2 reads SYDVKM. The CDR3 is 14 residues long. The CDR3 here is CASSFGTGAYEQYF. The CDR3 nucleotides read TGTGCCAGCAGTTTCGGGACAGGGGCCTACGAGCAGTACTTC. The full variable domain, with the rest looked up from reference TRBV28 and TRBJ2-7, is DVKVTQSSRYLVKRTGEKVFLECVQDMDHENMFWYRQDPGLGLRLIYFSYDVKMKEKGDIPEGYSVSREKKERFSLILESASTNQTSMYLCASSFGTGAYEQYFGPGTRLTVT.

The rearrangement joins TRBV10-3 to TRBJ2-1; D not certain. The CDR3 spans 19 residues. Germline CDR1 is ENHRY and CDR2 is SYGVKD. V lost 0 bases to trimming and J lost 2 bases, with 20 bases between them. The CDR3: CAISESPSQARTTYNEQFF. The CDR3 bases are TGTGCCATCAGTGAGTCCCCCAGCCAAGCGAGAACCACCTACAATGAGCAGTTCTTC.

For this clone: This sample includes further DNA sequences coding for the same CDR3. The chain employs TRBV3-1 (or the pseudogene TRBV3-2) and TRBJ1-5; possible D gene TRBD1, 5 bases. The CDR3 spans 14 residues. The germline gives CDR1 LGHDT, CDR2 YNNKEL (reference sequence). V dropped 1 base and J dropped 2 bases, with 6 bases sitting between them. The CDR3 region is CASSQGRGNQPQHF. DNA of the CDR3: TGTGCCAGCAGCCAAGGCAGGGGCAATCAGCCCCAGCATTTT.

The chain links TRBV7-2 to TRBJ1-2, with D possibly TRBD1 on 6 matching bases. CDR3 length: 17 residues. Germline assignment: CDR1 SGHTA and CDR2 FQGNSA. V dropped 5 bases and J dropped 3 bases, with 22 bases sitting between them. The CDR3 bases are TGTGCCAGCAGCCCAGAGAGGGGTCAGGGGATCGACTATGGCTACACCTTC. Residues: CASSPERGQGIDYGYTF.

The rearrangement joins TRBV5-8 to TRBJ1-2, with 7 positions matching TRBD1. Per germline, CDR1 SGHTS and CDR2 YDEGEE. V gave up 4 bases and J gave up 3 bases; unmatched junction bases: 12. CDR3 length: 16 residues. As DNA, the CDR3 is TGTGCCAGCAGCCCAGGGGGTCTCTCCCTTTACTATGGCTACACCTTC. This encodes CASSPGGLSLYYGYTF.

This sequence joins TRBV5-4 and TRBJ2-7, with 8 bases aligning to TRBD1. The V gene end was trimmed by 0 bases and the J gene end by 3 bases; junction bases not matched to a gene: 11. Germline V gives CDR1 SGHNT, CDR2 YYREEE (reference sequence). The CDR3 consists of 17 residues. The CDR3 coding sequence is TGTGCCAGCAGCTTGGATCAGGGGGCTCAACTACTCTACGAGCAGTACTTC. Translation: CASSLDQGAQLLYEQYF.

The rearrangement joins TRBV30 to TRBJ1-6; 12 bases fit TRBD1. The J segment lost 4 bases and the V segment lost 1 base, leaving 8 bases of the junction unmatched. The CDR3 runs to 18 residues. Germline V gene sequence: CDR1 GTSNPN, CDR2 SVGIG (reference sequence). The CDR3 protein is CAWSGDRGQRAYNSPLHF. CDR3 sequence (DNA): TGTGCCTGGAGTGGGGACAGGGGGCAAAGGGCTTATAATTCACCCCTCCACTTT.

This clone appeared a few times. The chain links TRBV5-1 to TRBJ1-1; 7 nucleotides match TRBD1. After removal of 2 bases from V and 1 base from J, the junction contained 2 bases not matched to a gene. Germline loops: CDR1 SGHRS, CDR2 YFSETQ. The CDR3 is 14 amino acids. The CDR3 coding sequence is TGCGCCAGCAGCTTAAGGACAGGGAACACTGAAGCTTTCTTT. It translates to CASSLRTGNTEAFF.

The J gene is TRBJ2-5, the V gene TRBV5-1, with 7 bases matching TRBD1. Germline-derived CDR1 and CDR2 are SGHRS and YFSETQ. The CDR3 has 16 residues. The V and J ends lost 0 bases and 4 bases, in that order; junction bases with no gene match: 9. The DNA for the CDR3 is TGCGCCAGCAGCTTGGGACTGGACAGGTCATTAGAGACCCAGTACTTC. This encodes CASSLGLDRSLETQYF.

The rearrangement joins TRBV3-1 (or the pseudogene TRBV3-2) to TRBJ2-2; TRBD1 aligns across 10 bases. The germline CDR1 and CDR2 sequences are LGHDT and YNNKEL (reference sequence). The CDR3 spans 15 residues. V lost 3 bases, J lost 6 bases, and 4 bases stayed unmatched. The CDR3 DNA reads TGTGCCAGCAGCCAGACAGGGGGCGCCGCCGGGGAGCTGTTTTTT. This sequence encodes CASSQTGGAAGELFF.

This chain joins TRBV9 and TRBJ2-4; a possible D gene is TRBD1 (6 bases). Germline V gives CDR1 SGDLS, CDR2 YYNGEE. Trimming left V 4 bases short and J 0 bases short, with 17 bases between. The CDR3 spans 17 residues. CDR3 amino acids: CASSLTGSLLAKNIQYF. For the CDR3, the DNA is TGTGCCAGCAGCCTGACAGGATCCCTTTTAGCCAAAAACATTCAGTACTTC.

V and J are TRBV5-1 and TRBJ1-1; 8 bases agree with TRBD1. The CDR3 is made up of 15 amino acids. CDR1 and CDR2 (germline): SGHRS, YFSETQ. V gave up 0 bases and J gave up 4 bases; unmatched junction bases: 5. The DNA of the CDR3 is TGCGCCAGCAGCTTGGCTAACAGGGGGTCCACTGAAGCTTTCTTT. As protein: CASSLANRGSTEAFF.

This clone has a single count. CDR3 nucleotide sequence: TGTGCCAGCAGCCTCACGACAGGGAACACTGAAGCTTTCTTT. This encodes CASSLTTGNTEAFF. The V and J genes are TRBV3-1 (or the pseudogene TRBV3-2) and TRBJ1-1; a possible D gene is TRBD1 (6 bases). This CDR3 contains 14 residues. Deletions cut 4 bases from V and 1 base from J, with 10 bases between. Germline V gene data show CDR1 as LGHDT and CDR2 as YNNKEL (reference sequence).

This chain joins TRBV6-6 and TRBJ1-6, with D perhaps TRBD1 (6 bases). The V and J ends lost 5 bases and 2 bases respectively, with 19 bases between them. The germline V gene encodes CDR1 MNHNY and CDR2 SVGAGI (reference sequence). CDR3 length: 18 residues. The CDR3 protein is CASSPETGLRTYNSPLHF. In nucleotides, the CDR3 is TGTGCCAGCAGTCCCGAGACAGGCCTAAGGACCTATAATTCACCCCTCCACTTT.

The V call is TRBV12-3 or TRBV12-4, the J call TRBJ1-2; TRBD1 is a possible D gene (5 bases). The CDR3 loop spans 13 amino acids. With 8 bases removed from V and 3 bases from J, the gap between germline ends came to 13 bases. The CDR3 loop is CASGRTPDYGYTF. In DNA, the CDR3 is TGTGCCAGCGGGAGGACACCCGACTATGGCTACACCTTC.